The 15 T cell receptor beta chains in this list originate from one sample, sequenced in a study of T cells in Graves' hyperthyroidism and ophthalmopathy. Researchers amplified the TCR beta CDR3 regions from RNA transcripts. A set of HTBI primers served as the primers for a first-round RT-PCR of the TCR CDR3. TCRdb passed the multiplex PCR reads through MiXCR, listing each CDR3 protein once. The sample lists 400,000 or so distinct CDR3 sequences; approximately 16% were seen once. Sequenced: blood. Receptors were obtained from a woman aged 60-75 years with Graves' ophthalmopathy.

V is TRBV24-1 and J is TRBJ2-1; possible D gene TRBD2, 6 bases. Germline V lookup: CDR1 KGHDR, CDR2 SFDVKD. The CDR3 totals 15 residues. Deletions cut 3 bases from V and 5 bases from J, with 13 bases between. CDR3 sequence reads: CATSDRSGWNNEQFF. Here the CDR3 DNA reads TGTGCCACCAGTGATAGGAGCGGGTGGAACAATGAGCAGTTCTTC.

DNA for the CDR3: TGTGCCAGCAGCCTTGAGGGGACTAGATGGGATACGCAGTATTTT. It encodes CASSLEGTRWDTQYF. This chain connects TRBV5-6 to TRBJ2-3; 8 bases agree with TRBD2. CDR1 is SGHDT and CDR2 is YYEEEE in the germline V gene. The CDR3 is made up of 15 amino acids. The J segment lost 6 bases and the V segment lost 4 bases, leaving 10 bases of the junction unmatched. The variable domain in full, with the rest retrieved from reference TRBV5-6 and TRBJ2-3, is DAGVTQSPTHLIKTRGQQVTLRCSPKSGHDTVSWYQQALGQGPQFIFQYYEEEERQRGNFPDRFSGHQFPNYSSELNVNALLLGDSALYLCASSLEGTRWDTQYFGPGTRLTVL.

This clonotype was recorded at least ten times. V and J are TRBV30 and TRBJ2-7; weak D call: TRBD2 (5 bases). Trimming pared 4 bases from V and 1 base from J, leaving 17 bases between. Per germline, CDR1 GTSNPN and CDR2 SVGIG (reference sequence). The CDR3 totals 15 residues. CDR3 in amino acids: CAWNSPIGVSYEQYF. In DNA form, the CDR3 reads TGTGCCTGGAACTCCCCAATCGGGGTGTCCTACGAGCAGTACTTC.

This clonotype was detected a few times. The chain carries TRBV5-1 and TRBJ2-5, with D unclear. The germline CDR1 and CDR2 sequences are SGHRS and YFSETQ. The V end was cut by 4 bases, the J end by 4 bases, with 14 bases between. The CDR3 loop spans 14 amino acids. The CDR3 DNA is TGCGCCAGCAGCCCACCTGGGGTAGGAGAGACCCAGTACTTC. Its protein is CASSPPGVGETQYF.

In its sample, this clonotype was seen many times. The chain employs TRBV3-1 and TRBJ2-2; 9 bases agree with TRBD2. V trimming: 1 base; J trimming: 6 bases; junction bases outside the gene matches: 3. This CDR3 has 15 amino acids. The V gene's germline CDR1 is LGHDT and CDR2 YNNKEL (reference sequence). The CDR3 DNA follows: TGTGCCAGCAGCCAAGCGAGCGGGAGGTCCGGGGAGCTGTTTTTT. Amino acid sequence: CASSQASGRSGELFF.

This clonotype was found many times. This chain uses TRBV6-5 with TRBJ2-7, with unresolved D. In germline, CDR1 is MNHEY, CDR2 SVGAGI. This CDR3 has 13 amino acids. V was cut by 0 bases and J by 5 bases, with 8 bases left in between. The CDR3 sequence: CASSYSWGDEQYF. The CDR3 DNA reads TGTGCCAGCAGTTACTCTTGGGGTGACGAGCAGTACTTC.

This clonotype has ten or more counts. The chain links TRBV7-8 to TRBJ2-3, with D unresolved. This CDR3 is 12 amino acids long. V lost 3 bases, J lost 2 bases, and 3 bases lay in between. Germline V gives CDR1 SGHVS, CDR2 FQNEAQ. CDR3 protein: CASSFNTDTQYF. The CDR3 bases are TGTGCCAGCAGCTTCAACACAGATACGCAGTATTTT. Full variable domain (remainder filled in from reference TRBV7-8 and TRBJ2-3): GAGVSQSPRYKVAKRGQDVALRCDPISGHVSLFWYQQALGQGPEFLTYFQNEAQLDKSGLPSDRFFAERPEGSVSTLKIQRTQQEDSAVYLCASSFNTDTQYFGPGTRLTVL.

The chain uses TRBV7-9 and TRBJ2-1; TRBD2 might be the D (6 bases). CDR3 length equals 12 residues. Per the germline V gene, CDR1 is SEHNR and CDR2 is FQNEAQ (reference sequence). V lost 1 base and J 11 bases, leaving 9 bases between the germline ends. DNA of the CDR3: TGTGCCAGCAGCTTAGGCCTAGCGAAGCAGTTCTTC. Encoded protein: CASSLGLAKQFF.

This clonotype was picked up many times. The chain joins TRBV29-1 to TRBJ2-1; 11 bases map to TRBD2. CDR3 length: 18 residues. Germline CDR1 reads SQVTM; CDR2 reads ANQGSEA. Trimming at V came to 4 bases and at J to 3 bases, leaving 14 bases not matched to a gene. Written as DNA, the CDR3 is TGCAGCGTTGCCGGAACGACTAGCGGGGTCCTTAACTACAATGAGCAGTTCTTC. Amino acids: CSVAGTTSGVLNYNEQFF.

V gene TRBV5-1 combines with J gene TRBJ2-3; 7 bases line up with TRBD2. CDR3 size: 17 residues. Germline V CDR1 and CDR2: SGHRS, YFSETQ. Trimming took 3 bases from V and 0 from J; bases not matched to a gene: 10. CDR3 nucleotides: TGCGCCAGCAGCTCGCAAAGACTAGCAGAAAGCACAGATACGCAGTATTTT. It translates to CASSSQRLAESTDTQYF.

This clonotype has a count of ten or more. The chain employs TRBV19 and TRBJ1-2, with TRBD1 matching 7 bases. The CDR3 extends over 14 amino acids. The ends lost 3 bases at V and 7 bases at J; junction bases unmatched: 8. CDR1 and CDR2 from the germline V gene are LNHDA and SQIVND (reference sequence). For the CDR3, the DNA is TGTGCCAGTAGTATGGCCGACAGGGTTCTTGGCTACACCTTC. Amino acid sequence: CASSMADRVLGYTF. The entire variable domain, with the rest obtained from reference TRBV19 and TRBJ1-2, is as follows: DGGITQSPKYLFRKEGQNVTLSCEQNLNHDAMYWYRQDPGQGLRLIYYSQIVNDFQKGDIAEGYSVSREKKESFPLTVTSAQKNPTAFYLCASSMADRVLGYTFGSGTRLTVV.

At least ten counts were recorded for this clonotype. This chain joins TRBV7-2 and TRBJ2-1, with D hard to call. This CDR3 has 14 residues. Trimming pared 4 bases from V and 2 bases from J, leaving 9 bases between. Looked up from germline, CDR1 is SGHTA and CDR2 is FQGNSA. For the CDR3, the DNA is TGTGCCAGCAGCTCTGGCCAGACCTACAATGAGCAGTTCTTC. Translating gives CASSSGQTYNEQFF. The entire variable domain, with the rest obtained from reference TRBV7-2 and TRBJ2-1, is as follows: GAGVSQSPSNKVTEKGKDVELRCDPISGHTALYWYRQSLGQGLEFLIYFQGNSAPDKSGLPSDRFSAERTGGSVSTLTIQRTQQEDSAVYLCASSSGQTYNEQFFGPGTRLTVL.

This clonotype was seen a handful of times. This CDR3 is CAPAQGLLYNEQFF. The CDR3 coding sequence is TGTGCCCCAGCACAGGGGCTCCTCTACAATGAGCAGTTCTTC. The genes are TRBV6-1 and TRBJ2-1; 7 bases are a match to TRBD1. V lost 11 bases to trimming and J lost 3 bases; unmatched junction nucleotides: 10. The CDR3 runs to 14 residues. In germline, CDR1 is MNHNS, CDR2 SASEGT.

In its sample, this clonotype was seen many times. The J gene is TRBJ2-7, the V gene TRBV2; 7 bases match TRBD2. The CDR3 is made up of 13 amino acids. Looked up from germline, CDR1 is SNHLY and CDR2 is FYNNEI. With V trimmed by 9 bases and J by 0 bases, 5 bases remained unmatched. CDR3 loop: CARRAGPSYEQYF. CDR3 DNA: TGTGCCAGACGAGCGGGACCCTCCTACGAGCAGTACTTC.

In its sample, this clonotype was seen many times. This sequence joins TRBV20-1 and TRBJ2-3; 11 positions match TRBD2. This CDR3 comprises 16 residues. Germline V gene sequence: CDR1 DFQATT, CDR2 SNEGSKA (reference sequence). After removal of 0 bases from V and 3 bases from J, the junction contained 5 bases not matched to a gene. The CDR3 sequence: CSARDRSSGRTDTQYF. The CDR3 nucleotides read TGCAGTGCTAGAGATCGGTCTAGCGGGAGGACAGATACGCAGTATTTT.